This note documents a single T cell receptor beta chain sequence. Method: immunoSEQ multiplex PCR; TCRdb's copy keeps in-frame clones and lacks some. The sample records some 150,000 clones, roughly nine tenths being singletons. This sample is drawn from a study of blood T cell repertoires in COVID-19. The wider study: The study drew acute and convalescent COVID-19 samples from the United States, Italy and Spain.

V lost 4 bases and J 5 bases, leaving 17 bases between the germline ends. This CDR3 has 15 amino acids. Germline V gives CDR1 SGHTA, CDR2 FQGNSA. The specimen was peripheral blood. This chain joins TRBV7-2 and TRBJ1-2; D is undetermined. The sequence was collected from a woman aged 55-70 years with active COVID-19. For the CDR3, the DNA is TGTGCCAGCAGCTCCTCACCAAGCTCCCGGTATGGCTACACCTTC. Protein: CASSSSPSSRYGYTF.